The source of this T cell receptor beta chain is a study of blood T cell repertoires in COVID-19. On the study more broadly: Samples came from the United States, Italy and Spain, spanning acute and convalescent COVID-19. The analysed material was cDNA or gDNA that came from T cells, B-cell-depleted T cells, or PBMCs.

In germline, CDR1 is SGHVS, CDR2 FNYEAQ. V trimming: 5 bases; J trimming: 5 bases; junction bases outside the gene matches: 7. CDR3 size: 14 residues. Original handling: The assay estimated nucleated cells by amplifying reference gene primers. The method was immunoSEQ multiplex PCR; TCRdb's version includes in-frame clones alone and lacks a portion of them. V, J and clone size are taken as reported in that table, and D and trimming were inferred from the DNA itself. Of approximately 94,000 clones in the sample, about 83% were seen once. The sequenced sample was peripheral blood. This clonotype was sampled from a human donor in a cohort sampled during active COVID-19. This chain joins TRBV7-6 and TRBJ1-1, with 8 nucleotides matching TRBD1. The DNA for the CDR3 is TGTGCCAGCAGCCTTGGACAGGGAAAGACTGAAGCTTTCTTT. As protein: CASSLGQGKTEAFF.